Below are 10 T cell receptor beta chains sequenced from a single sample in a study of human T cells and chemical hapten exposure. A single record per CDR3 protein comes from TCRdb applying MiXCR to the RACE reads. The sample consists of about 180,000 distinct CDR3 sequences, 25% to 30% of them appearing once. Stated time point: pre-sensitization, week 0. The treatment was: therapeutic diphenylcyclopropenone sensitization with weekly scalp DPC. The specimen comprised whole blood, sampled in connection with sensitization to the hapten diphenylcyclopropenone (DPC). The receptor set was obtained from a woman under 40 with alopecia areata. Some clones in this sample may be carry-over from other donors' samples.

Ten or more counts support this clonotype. In nucleotides, the CDR3 is TGCGCCAGCAGCTTGTCAGGGGTTGGCACAGATACGCAGTATTTT. Amino acid sequence: CASSLSGVGTDTQYF. The chain combines TRBV5-1 with TRBJ2-3, with a possible D match to TRBD1 (6 bases). Trimming shortened V by 1 base and J by 1 base, and 10 bases separated the two germline ends. This CDR3 has 15 amino acids. Germline V CDR1 and CDR2: SGHRS, YFSETQ.

The DNA of the CDR3 is TGCGCCAGCAGCCCCGGGACTAGCGATGCCCAGTACTTC. This gives the protein CASSPGTSDAQYF. The chain recombines TRBV5-1 with TRBJ2-5; TRBD2 agrees at 10 bases. J lost 9 bases, V lost 4 bases, and 6 bases had no gene match. CDR1 and CDR2 (germline): SGHRS, YFSETQ. This CDR3 comprises 13 residues.

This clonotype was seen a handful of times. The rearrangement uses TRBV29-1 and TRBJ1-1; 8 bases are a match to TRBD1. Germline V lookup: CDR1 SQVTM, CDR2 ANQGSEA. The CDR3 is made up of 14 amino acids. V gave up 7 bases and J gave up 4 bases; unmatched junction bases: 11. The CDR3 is CSGTGGDLPTEAFF. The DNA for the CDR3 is TGCAGCGGAACAGGGGGAGATCTTCCCACTGAAGCTTTCTTT. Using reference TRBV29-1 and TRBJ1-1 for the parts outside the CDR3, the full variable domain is SAVISQKPSRDICQRGTSLTIQCQVDSQVTMMFWYRQQPGQSLTLIATANQGSEATYESGFVIDKFPISRPNLTFSTLTVSNMSPEDSSIYLCSGTGGDLPTEAFFGQGTRLTVV.

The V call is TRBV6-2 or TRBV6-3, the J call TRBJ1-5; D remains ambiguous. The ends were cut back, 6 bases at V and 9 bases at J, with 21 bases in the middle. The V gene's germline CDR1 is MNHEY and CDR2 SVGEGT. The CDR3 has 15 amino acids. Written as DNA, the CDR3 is TGTGCCAGCAGATACAACGGCGGAGGGCTGGGGCCCCAGCATTTT. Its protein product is CASRYNGGGLGPQHF.

The DNA of the CDR3 is TGCAGCGTATCGGGGGGGGCAGGGGGCACAGATACGCAGTATTTT. Residues: CSVSGGAGGTDTQYF. The gene calls are TRBV29-1 and TRBJ2-3; 8 nucleotides line up with TRBD2. The germline V gene encodes CDR1 SQVTM and CDR2 ANQGSEA. The CDR3 runs to 15 residues. The V and J ends lost 6 bases and 1 base, in that order; junction bases with no gene match: 9.

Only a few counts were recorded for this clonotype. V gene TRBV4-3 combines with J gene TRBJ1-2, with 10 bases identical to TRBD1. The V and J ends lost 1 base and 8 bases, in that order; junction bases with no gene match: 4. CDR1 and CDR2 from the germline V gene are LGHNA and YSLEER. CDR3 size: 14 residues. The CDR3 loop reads CASSQVGQGDGYTF. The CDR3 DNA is TGCGCCAGCAGCCAAGTTGGACAGGGGGACGGCTACACCTTC.

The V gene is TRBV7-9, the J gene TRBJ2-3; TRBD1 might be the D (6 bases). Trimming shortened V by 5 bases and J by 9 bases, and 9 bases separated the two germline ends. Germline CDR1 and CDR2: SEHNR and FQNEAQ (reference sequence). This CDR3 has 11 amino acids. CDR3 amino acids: CASSPGETQYF. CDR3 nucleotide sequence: TGTGCCAGCAGCCCAGGGGAGACGCAGTATTTT.

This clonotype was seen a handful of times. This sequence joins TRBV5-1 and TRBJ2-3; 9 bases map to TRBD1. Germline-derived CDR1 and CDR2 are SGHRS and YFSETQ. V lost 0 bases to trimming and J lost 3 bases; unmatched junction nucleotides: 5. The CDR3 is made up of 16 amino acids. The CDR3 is CASSLGTGARTDTQYF. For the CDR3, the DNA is TGCGCCAGCAGCTTGGGGACAGGGGCTAGGACAGATACGCAGTATTTT.

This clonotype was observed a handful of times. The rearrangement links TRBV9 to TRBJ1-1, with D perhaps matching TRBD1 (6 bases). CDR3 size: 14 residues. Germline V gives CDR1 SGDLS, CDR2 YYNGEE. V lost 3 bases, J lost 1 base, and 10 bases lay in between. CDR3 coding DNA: TGTGCCAGCAGCGGGGGGCTGCCGAACACTGAAGCTTTCTTT. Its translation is CASSGGLPNTEAFF.

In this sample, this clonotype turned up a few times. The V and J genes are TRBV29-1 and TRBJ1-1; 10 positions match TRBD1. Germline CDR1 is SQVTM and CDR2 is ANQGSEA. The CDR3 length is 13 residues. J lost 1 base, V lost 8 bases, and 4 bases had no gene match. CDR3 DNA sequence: TGCAGCTCCCGGACAGGGGGGAACACTGAAGCTTTCTTT. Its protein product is CSSRTGGNTEAFF.